This is a list of T cell receptor beta chains from one sample in a study of naive and memory T cell subsets. Each CDR3 protein gets one entry after TCRdb re-called the UMI-ligation and nested PCR reads with MiXCR. The sample holds approximately 140,000 distinct CDR3 sequences, approximately 24% seen once. The sequenced sample consisted of naive CD4+ T cells from blood. The receptors shown here come from a human donor in good health. Both conserved end residues are part of each CDR3. D genes are given only for firm matches. Some rows have no size entry. The others give once, few or many, or a class for an expanded clone.

d_gene	v_gene	j_gene	abundance	len	CDR3aa	CDR3nt
TRBD1	TRBV29-1	TRBJ2-7	many	13	CSVGDRGYYEQYF	TGCAGCGTTGGGGACAGGGGATACTACGAGCAGTACTTC
.	TRBV10-3	TRBJ1-2	many	17	CAISESTLGHFGYGYTF	TGTGCCATCAGTGAGTCGACGTTGGGACATTTTGGCTATGGCTACACCTTC
.	TRBV11-2	TRBJ2-3	many	16	CASSLEAGSHADTQYF	TGTGCCAGCAGCTTAGAGGCGGGATCCCACGCAGATACGCAGTATTTT
TRBD2	TRBV5-1	TRBJ2-7	few	16	CASSRVAGGGSVEQNF	TGCGCCAGCAGCCGGGTAGCGGGAGGAGGATCGGTCGAGCAGAACTTC
TRBD1	TRBV7-6	TRBJ1-6	.	14	CASSLEQGNSPLHF	TGTGCCAGCAGCTTAGAACAGGGGAATTCACCCCTCCACTTT
.	TRBV5-1	TRBJ2-2	.	15	CASTKTTPVTGELFF	TGCGCCAGCACCAAGACGACACCGGTAACCGGGGAGCTGTTTTTT
.	TRBV28	TRBJ1-2	few	14	CASSLTRQVYGYTF	TGTGCCAGCAGTTTAACCCGACAGGTCTATGGCTACACCTTC
TRBD1	TRBV11-2	TRBJ2-7	.	12	CASSMTGMEQYF	TGTGCCAGCAGCATGACAGGGATGGAGCAGTACTTC
.	TRBV5-4	TRBJ2-3	few	13	CASSASSTDTQYF	TGTGCCAGCAGCGCTTCTAGCACAGATACGCAGTATTTT
TRBD2	TRBV2	TRBJ2-2	.	16	CASSELRLAGSGELFF	TGTGCCAGCAGTGAATTGAGACTAGCGGGCTCCGGGGAGCTGTTTTTT
TRBD2	TRBV28	TRBJ2-5	.	19	CASTTATLWTSGSGETQYF	TGTGCCAGCACCACGGCAACTCTCTGGACTAGCGGGAGTGGAGAGACCCAGTACTTC
TRBD1	TRBV20-1	TRBJ2-7	many	14	CSARKRGQGPEQYF	TGCAGTGCTAGAAAACGGGGACAGGGTCCCGAGCAGTACTTC
.	TRBV5-6	TRBJ2-1	few	16	CASSGPGTDLLDEQFF	TGTGCCAGCAGCGGACCCGGGACGGACCTATTGGATGAGCAGTTCTTC
.	TRBV6-1	TRBJ2-3	.	12	CASSPQGGTQYF	TGTGCCAGCTCTCCCCAAGGCGGGACGCAGTATTTT
TRBD1	TRBV29-1	TRBJ2-3	.	12	CSARTGPDTQYF	TGCAGCGCCCGGACAGGCCCAGATACGCAGTATTTT
.	TRBV29-1	TRBJ2-3	few	12	CSVSSGTDTQYF	TGCAGCGTGAGCTCAGGCACAGATACGCAGTATTTT
.	TRBV29-1	TRBJ2-1	.	13	CSVDSNGNNEQFF	TGCAGCGTTGATTCGAACGGGAACAATGAGCAGTTCTTC
.	TRBV7-2	TRBJ2-7	many	14	CASSFEQGPYEQYF	TGTGCCAGCAGCTTCGAACAGGGTCCCTACGAGCAGTACTTC
.	TRBV24-1	TRBJ2-1	.	16	CATSRGGGPSNNEQFF	TGTGCCACCAGTAGGGGGGGAGGGCCGTCCAACAATGAGCAGTTCTTC
.	TRBV24-1	TRBJ2-1	.	13	CATSERHRDEQFF	TGTGCCACCAGTGAGCGTCACAGGGATGAGCAGTTCTTC
.	TRBV2	TRBJ1-1	.	15	CASSEAQRPGTEAFF	TGTGCCAGCAGTGAAGCGCAAAGGCCAGGCACTGAAGCTTTCTTT
.	TRBV28	TRBJ2-1	.	12	CASSLYRGEQFF	TGTGCCAGCAGTTTATATAGGGGTGAGCAGTTCTTC
.	TRBV19	TRBJ1-1	many	13	CASRGTEGPEAFF	TGTGCCAGTAGGGGGACGGAGGGCCCTGAAGCTTTCTTT
TRBD1	TRBV5-4	TRBJ1-1	.	14	CASSEDRGVTEAFF	TGTGCCAGCAGCGAGGACAGGGGGGTAACTGAAGCTTTCTTT
.	TRBV29-1	TRBJ2-5	.	12	CSVALALETQYF	TGCAGCGTCGCCCTAGCGTTAGAGACCCAGTACTTC